This TCR beta chain was observed in a study of STAT5B mutations in CD4+ large granular lymphocyte leukemia. Broader study findings: Main leukemic clonotypes were patient-specific, but 20% to 25% appeared at low frequency elsewhere.

This clone was seen a handful of times. Its matching antigen is unknown. The assay was run at survey level. Profiling relied on immunoSEQ multiplex PCR, and the TCRdb table lists in-frame clones only, not all of them. The sample shows just over 25,000 clones, about 86% of them seen only once. CDR3 size: 12 residues. V lost 5 bases and J lost 0, with 3 bases in between. Per the germline V gene, CDR1 is SNHLY and CDR2 is FYNNEI. The sequencing input was CD4+ T cells from blood buffy coats. The sequence came from a human donor in good health. The chain has TRBV2 and TRBJ2-3; D unclear. For the CDR3, the DNA is TGTGCCAGCAGTTGGAGCACAGATACGCAGTATTTT. Amino acids: CASSWSTDTQYF.